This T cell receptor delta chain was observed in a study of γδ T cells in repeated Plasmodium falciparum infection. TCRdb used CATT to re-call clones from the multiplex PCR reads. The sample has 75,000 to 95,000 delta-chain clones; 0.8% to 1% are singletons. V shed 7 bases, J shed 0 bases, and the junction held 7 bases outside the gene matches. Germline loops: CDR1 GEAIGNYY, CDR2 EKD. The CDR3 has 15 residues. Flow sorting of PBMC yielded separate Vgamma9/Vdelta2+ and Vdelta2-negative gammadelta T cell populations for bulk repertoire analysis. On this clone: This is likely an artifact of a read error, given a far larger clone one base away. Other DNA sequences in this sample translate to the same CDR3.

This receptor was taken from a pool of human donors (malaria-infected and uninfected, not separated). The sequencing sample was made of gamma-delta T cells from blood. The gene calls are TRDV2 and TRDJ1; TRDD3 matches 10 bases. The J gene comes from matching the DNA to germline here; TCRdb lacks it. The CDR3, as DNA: TGTGCCTGCGAAAGACTGGGGGATGACACCGATAAACTCATCTTT. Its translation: CACERLGDDTDKLIF.